One sample yielded the 30 T cell receptor beta chains listed below, sequenced in a study of control samples from healthy donors and cancer patients. Profiled with immunoSEQ multiplex PCR; TCRdb holds only in-frame clones, not every one. The table includes tens of thousands of clones, approximately 89% detected once. The material sequenced was blood. These receptors were taken from a man in his fifties in good health.

Here the CDR3 reads CASSLGDLFQFF. The CDR3 nucleotides read TGTGCCAGCAGTTTAGGGGACCTGTTTCAGTTCTTC. The rearrangement uses TRBV12-3 or TRBV12-4 and TRBJ2-1; D tentatively reads TRBD1 or TRBD2 (5 bases each). The ends were cut back, 1 base at V and 13 bases at J, with 11 bases in the middle. The CDR3 totals 12 residues.

The V and J genes are TRBV19 and TRBJ1-4, with D unclear. The CDR3 runs 16 residues. From germline, CDR1 is LNHDA and CDR2 SQIVND (reference sequence). V was shortened by 3 bases and J by 0 bases, with 11 bases between the two germline ends. The CDR3, as DNA: TGTGCCAGTAGTATTCGGGGTCAAGCAACTAATGAAAAACTGTTTTTT. Protein sequence: CASSIRGQATNEKLFF. Full variable domain (missing parts from reference TRBV19 and TRBJ1-4): DGGITQSPKYLFRKEGQNVTLSCEQNLNHDAMYWYRQDPGQGLRLIYYSQIVNDFQKGDIAEGYSVSREKKESFPLTVTSAQKNPTAFYLCASSIRGQATNEKLFFGSGTQLSVL.

The chain combines TRBV18 with TRBJ2-1; D gene unclear. The CDR3 loop spans 12 amino acids. Germline V gene data show CDR1 as KGHSH and CDR2 as LQKENI. V shed 2 bases and J shed 9 bases, with 8 bases lying between them. The chain's CDR3 is CASSPSSGEQFF. The CDR3 DNA reads TGTGCCAGCTCACCAAGTTCCGGTGAGCAGTTCTTC.

The J gene is TRBJ2-5, the V gene TRBV9; 7 bases fit TRBD2. Germline CDR1 and CDR2: SGDLS and YYNGEE. This CDR3 has 13 amino acids. V was pared by 1 base and J by 5 bases, with 2 bases of the junction left unmatched. CDR3 nucleotide sequence: TGTGCCAGCAGCGTAATTAGCGGGGAGACCCAGTACTTC. Translation gives CASSVISGETQYF. Drawing the rest from reference TRBV9 and TRBJ2-5, the complete variable domain is DSGVTQTPKHLITATGQRVTLRCSPRSGDLSVYWYQQSLDQGLQFLIQYYNGEERAKGNILERFSAQQFPDLHSELNLSSLELGDSALYFCASSVISGETQYFGPGTRLLVL.

The rearrangement links TRBV5-1 to TRBJ2-3; D may correspond to TRBD1 or TRBD2 (5 bases each). Trimming pared 7 bases from V and 2 bases from J, leaving 14 bases between. CDR1 and CDR2 from the germline V gene are SGHRS and YFSETQ. The length of the CDR3 is 14 residues. The CDR3 loop is CASGIGGYTDTQYF. In DNA, the CDR3 is TGCGCCAGCGGTATTGGGGGATACACAGATACGCAGTATTTT.

The V and J genes are TRBV15 and TRBJ2-3; the match to TRBD2 covers 8 bases. V shed 2 bases and J 2 bases; nucleotides not matched to a gene: 6. CDR3 length: 16 amino acids. Germline CDR1 LNHNV, CDR2 YYDKDF (reference sequence). The CDR3 DNA follows: TGTGCCACCAGCAGAAAGCGGGAGTGGGACACAGATACGCAGTATTTT. Encoded protein: CATSRKREWDTDTQYF.

The chain employs TRBV9 and TRBJ2-5; no clear D. The CDR3 runs 15 residues. Trimming took 4 bases from V and 5 from J, leaving 18 bases between them. CDR1 and CDR2 from the germline V gene are SGDLS and YYNGEE. CDR3 sequence: CASSLFGRGQETQYF. CDR3 bases: TGTGCCAGCAGCCTCTTTGGACGTGGCCAGGAGACCCAGTACTTC.

The chain couples TRBV2 to TRBJ2-3, with TRBD2 matching 11 bases. Per germline, CDR1 SNHLY and CDR2 FYNNEI. CDR3 length equals 17 residues. Unmatched junction bases numbered 5, after V lost 3 bases and J lost 0 bases. In DNA form, the CDR3 reads TGTGCCAGCAGTGATACTAGCGGGGGATGGAGCACAGATACGCAGTATTTT. This sequence encodes CASSDTSGGWSTDTQYF. Supplemented by reference TRBV2 and TRBJ2-3, the full variable domain reads EPEVTQTPSHQVTQMGQEVILRCVPISNHLYFYWYRQILGQKVEFLVSFYNNEISEKSEIFDDQFSVERPDGSNFTLKIRSTKLEDSAMYFCASSDTSGGWSTDTQYFGPGTRLTVL.

V and J are TRBV6-4 and TRBJ2-3; D may correspond to TRBD1 or TRBD2 (5 bases each). Germline V gives CDR1 MRHNA, CDR2 SNTAGT. V lost 6 bases and J 0 bases, leaving 13 bases between the germline ends. This CDR3 has 15 amino acids. CDR3 sequence reads: CASSEVGGSTDTQYF. The CDR3 DNA reads TGTGCCAGCAGCGAGGTTGGGGGAAGCACAGATACGCAGTATTTT.

This chain uses TRBV5-4 with TRBJ1-1; 7 positions match TRBD1. In germline, CDR1 is SGHNT, CDR2 YYREEE (reference sequence). Trimming took 0 bases from V and 1 from J; bases not matched to a gene: 3. The CDR3 loop spans 15 amino acids. CDR3 sequence: CASSLEGGRNTEAFF. The CDR3, as DNA: TGTGCCAGCAGCTTGGAAGGGGGCAGGAACACTGAAGCTTTCTTT.

This clone has a single count. This sequence joins TRBV5-1 and TRBJ2-1; D may be TRBD1 (6 bases). This CDR3 is 16 amino acids long. The germline V gene has CDR1 SGHRS and CDR2 YFSETQ. The V and J ends lost 2 bases and 0 bases respectively, with 12 bases between them. This CDR3 is CASSFMGAASYNEQFF. The DNA for the CDR3 is TGCGCCAGCAGCTTTATGGGGGCGGCCTCCTACAATGAGCAGTTCTTC.

The rearrangement links TRBV25-1 to TRBJ1-1, with TRBD1 matching 8 bases. Trimming removed 6 bases from V and 0 bases from J; junction bases left unmatched: 9. This CDR3 has 16 residues. Germline CDR1 MGHDK, CDR2 SYGVNS. The CDR3 loop reads CASRGPGGAVNTEAFF. In DNA form, the CDR3 reads TGTGCCAGCAGGGGACCAGGGGGCGCAGTGAACACTGAAGCTTTCTTT.

The table lists this clone with a few counts. The chain couples TRBV6-6 to TRBJ2-7; D is possibly TRBD1 or TRBD2 (5 bases each). The V end was cut by 5 bases, the J end by 0 bases, with 23 bases between. This CDR3 is 18 amino acids long. The germline V gene has CDR1 MNHNY and CDR2 SVGAGI (reference sequence). The CDR3 sequence is CASSLHGVFGTSSYEQYF. Written as DNA, the CDR3 is TGTGCCAGCAGTCTCCACGGAGTCTTTGGGACCTCCTCCTACGAGCAGTACTTC.

The gene calls are TRBV12-3 or TRBV12-4 and TRBJ1-5; maybe TRBD1 (5 bases). The V and J ends lost 7 bases and 5 bases respectively, with 12 bases between them. CDR3 length: 13 residues. CDR3 nucleotide sequence: TGTGCCAGCACCCGACAGAGCCATCAGCCCCAGCATTTT. The encoded protein is CASTRQSHQPQHF.

The chain uses TRBV28 and TRBJ2-7; D gene ambiguous. Germline assignment: CDR1 MDHEN and CDR2 SYDVKM. The CDR3 has 14 residues. The V end was cut by 5 bases, the J end by 0 bases, with 11 bases between. CDR3 protein: CASSKVGSSYEQYV. As DNA, the CDR3 is TGTGCCAGCAGTAAAGTTGGTAGCTCCTACGAGCAGTACGTC.

V usage is TRBV29-1 and J usage is TRBJ1-1; tentatively, D is TRBD1 (6 bases). This CDR3 comprises 14 residues. V was cut by 0 bases and J by 10 bases, with 18 bases left in between. Per the germline V gene, CDR1 is SQVTM and CDR2 is ANQGSEA. The CDR3 is CSVEDRGGRIGAFF. In nucleotides, the CDR3 is TGCAGCGTTGAAGATCGGGGGGGCAGGATTGGAGCTTTCTTT. Combining the CDR3 with reference TRBV29-1 and TRBJ1-1 gives the whole variable domain SAVISQKPSRDICQRGTSLTIQCQVDSQVTMMFWYRQQPGQSLTLIATANQGSEATYESGFVIDKFPISRPNLTFSTLTVSNMSPEDSSIYLCSVEDRGGRIGAFFGQGTRLTVV.

This chain joins TRBV20-1 and TRBJ2-4; D is ambiguous. From germline, CDR1 is DFQATT and CDR2 SNEGSKA (reference sequence). Trimming left V 3 bases short and J 9 bases short, with 12 bases between. The CDR3 is made up of 12 amino acids. The CDR3 DNA reads TGCAGTGCTAGTCCCCAGACCTCCATTCAGTACTTC. It translates to CSASPQTSIQYF.

The chain is built from TRBV19 and TRBJ2-1, with D possibly TRBD1 on 5 matching bases. Germline CDR1 reads LNHDA; CDR2 reads SQIVND (reference sequence). Trimming left V 7 bases short and J 4 bases short, with 17 bases between. The CDR3 runs 15 residues. The CDR3 region is CASTAGPLGYNEQFF. The CDR3 DNA sequence: TGTGCCAGTACCGCAGGGCCCCTGGGGTACAATGAGCAGTTCTTC.

The chain combines TRBV18 with TRBJ2-7, with 11 positions matching TRBD2. This CDR3 has 16 amino acids. The V gene's germline CDR1 is KGHSH and CDR2 LQKENI. V dropped 5 bases and J dropped 6; count of bases not matched to a gene: 12. The CDR3 spells CASSLLAGEVGGEQYF. DNA of the CDR3: TGTGCCAGCTCATTACTAGCGGGAGAAGTTGGAGGCGAGCAGTACTTC.

The gene calls are TRBV4-2 and TRBJ1-5; D not certain. From germline, CDR1 is LGHNA and CDR2 YNFKEQ. This CDR3 comprises 15 residues. V was pared by 0 bases and J by 0 bases, with 6 bases between. The CDR3 spells CASSQERYSNQPQHF. The CDR3 DNA is TGTGCCAGCAGCCAAGAAAGGTATAGCAATCAGCCCCAGCATTTT.

The chain is built from TRBV6-5 and TRBJ1-1; D may be TRBD1 (5 bases). The length of the CDR3 is 14 residues. CDR1 and CDR2 (germline): MNHEY, SVGAGI. V dropped 9 bases and J dropped 1 base, with 15 bases sitting between them. CDR3 protein: CASVERGGNTEAFF. The CDR3 nucleotides read TGTGCCAGTGTGGAAAGGGGAGGGAACACTGAAGCTTTCTTT.

The chain joins TRBV24-1 to TRBJ2-2; D possibly corresponds to TRBD2 (5 bases). CDR1 and CDR2 from the germline V gene are KGHDR and SFDVKD. With 1 base removed from V and 5 bases from J, the gap between germline ends came to 13 bases. This CDR3 has 16 residues. CDR3 sequence: CATSDFAVGGTGELFF. The CDR3 DNA sequence: TGTGCCACCAGTGATTTCGCTGTTGGAGGAACCGGGGAGCTGTTTTTT.

V and J are TRBV11-3 and TRBJ2-7, with D uncertain. The V gene's germline CDR1 is SGHNT and CDR2 YENEEA. V was pared by 5 bases and J by 1 base, with 12 bases between. The CDR3 has 14 amino acids. The CDR3 DNA follows: TGTGCCAGCAGCCCTGGCGCGGTTTCCTACGAGCAGTACTTC. Translated: CASSPGAVSYEQYF. Filled out from reference TRBV11-3 and TRBJ2-7, the complete variable domain reads EAGVVQSPRYKIIEKKQPVAFWCNPISGHNTLYWYLQNLGQGPELLIRYENEEAVDDSQLPKDRFSAERLKGVDSTLKIQPAELGDSAVYLCASSPGAVSYEQYFGPGTRLTVT.

This clone has a single count. The V and J genes are TRBV10-2 and TRBJ2-2; 7 nucleotides align to TRBD2. This CDR3 comprises 16 residues. The germline gives CDR1 WSHSY, CDR2 SAAADI. V shed 5 bases and J 2 bases; nucleotides not matched to a gene: 8. The CDR3 reads CASSLLAVGNTGELFF. The CDR3 region has the DNA TGCGCCAGCAGTCTCCTAGCGGTTGGTAACACCGGGGAGCTGTTTTTT.

The table lists this clone with a few counts. The gene calls are TRBV7-7 and TRBJ2-5, with a tentative D call TRBD2 (5 bases). The germline V gene encodes CDR1 SSHAT and CDR2 FNYEAQ (reference sequence). This CDR3 spans 15 amino acids. Trimming took 1 base from V and 0 from J, leaving 9 bases between them. This chain's CDR3 is CASSLDWEYQETQYF. In nucleotides, the CDR3 is TGTGCCAGCAGCTTAGACTGGGAGTACCAAGAGACCCAGTACTTC.

The chain combines TRBV14 with TRBJ1-4, with D perhaps matching TRBD1 (6 bases). The CDR3 is made up of 13 amino acids. Germline V gene sequence: CDR1 SGHDN, CDR2 FVKESK. Between the trimmed V and J ends, which lost 6 bases and 5 bases, there was a span of 10 bases. The CDR3, as DNA: TGTGCCAGCAGGAACCAGGGGAATGAAAAACTGTTTTTT. Its translation: CASRNQGNEKLFF. The whole variable domain, filled in from reference TRBV14 and TRBJ1-4, reads EAGVTQFPSHSVIEKGQTVTLRCDPISGHDNLYWYRRVMGKEIKFLLHFVKESKQDESGMPNNRFLAERTGGTYSTLKVQPAELEDSGVYFCASRNQGNEKLFFGSGTQLSVL.

The rearrangement links TRBV20-1 to TRBJ2-3; TRBD2 might be the D (7 bases). This CDR3 comprises 11 residues. Germline V gives CDR1 DFQATT, CDR2 SNEGSKA (reference sequence). V was clipped by 5 bases and J by 11 bases, with 14 bases between them. The CDR3 region is CSAFRGARQYF. The CDR3 DNA follows: TGCAGTGCTTTTCGGGGGGCCCGGCAGTATTTT.

The chain uses TRBV7-2 and TRBJ1-1; 11 bases align to TRBD1. Germline V gene sequence: CDR1 SGHTA, CDR2 FQGNSA. With V trimmed by 3 bases and J by 10 bases, 7 bases remained unmatched. The CDR3 totals 14 residues. The DNA for the CDR3 is TGTGCCAGCAGCTTCGGGACAGGGGGACAAGGAGCTTTCTTT. It encodes CASSFGTGGQGAFF. Full variable domain (missing parts from reference TRBV7-2 and TRBJ1-1): GAGVSQSPSNKVTEKGKDVELRCDPISGHTALYWYRQSLGQGLEFLIYFQGNSAPDKSGLPSDRFSAERTGGSVSTLTIQRTQQEDSAVYLCASSFGTGGQGAFFGQGTRLTVV.

V and J are TRBV7-3 and TRBJ2-7, with 13 positions matching TRBD2. CDR3 size: 16 residues. V was pared by 1 base and J by 4 bases, with 4 bases of the junction left unmatched. The germline gives CDR1 SGHTA, CDR2 FQGTGA. Written as DNA, the CDR3 is TGTGCCAGCAGCTTAAGATGGACTAGCGGGAGTTACGAGCAGTACTTC. It yields the protein CASSLRWTSGSYEQYF.

This clone ranks as hyperexpanded (1% or more). The rearrangement joins TRBV7-6 to TRBJ2-2; D may be TRBD1 (6 bases). CDR3 size: 14 residues. V was cut by 4 bases and J by 6 bases, with 12 bases left in between. Germline V gene data show CDR1 as SGHVS and CDR2 as FNYEAQ. DNA of the CDR3: TGTGCCAGCAGCTCCTACAGGGACCCCGGGGAGCTGTTTTTT. Its protein product is CASSSYRDPGELFF.